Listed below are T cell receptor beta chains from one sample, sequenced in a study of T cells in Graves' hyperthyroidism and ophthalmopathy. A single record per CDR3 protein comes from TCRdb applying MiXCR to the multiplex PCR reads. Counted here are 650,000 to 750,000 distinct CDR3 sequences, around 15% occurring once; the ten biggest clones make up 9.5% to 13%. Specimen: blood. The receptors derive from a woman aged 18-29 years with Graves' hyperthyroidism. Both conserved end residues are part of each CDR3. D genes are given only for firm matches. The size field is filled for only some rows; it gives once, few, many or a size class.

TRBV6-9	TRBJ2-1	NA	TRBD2	CASSYPGRAENEQFF	TGTGCCAGCAGTTACCCCGGGAGGGCCGAAAATGAGCAGTTCTTC
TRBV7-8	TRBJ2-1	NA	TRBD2	CASVNGRGGYNEQFF	TGTGCCAGTGTCAACGGGAGGGGAGGGTACAATGAGCAGTTCTTC
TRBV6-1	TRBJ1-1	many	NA	CASRIFPEGSNTEAFF	TGTGCCAGCAGAATTTTTCCAGAAGGGTCGAACACTGAAGCTTTCTTT
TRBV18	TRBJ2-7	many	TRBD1	CASSPIDRAGDEQYF	TGTGCCAGCTCACCGATAGACAGGGCAGGGGACGAGCAGTACTTC
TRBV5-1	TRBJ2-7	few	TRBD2	CASSSWTSGSFRYEQYF	TGCGCCAGCAGCTCCTGGACTAGCGGGAGTTTTAGGTACGAGCAGTACTTC
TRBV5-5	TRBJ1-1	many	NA	CASSLRDGTEAFF	TGTGCCAGCAGCCTCCGGGACGGCACTGAAGCTTTCTTT
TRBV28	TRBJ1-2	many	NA	CASGRGLDYGYTF	TGTGCCAGCGGCCGGGGATTGGACTATGGCTACACCTTC
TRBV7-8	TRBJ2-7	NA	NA	CASSLSGAGNHEQYF	TGTGCCAGCAGCTTGTCCGGGGCGGGGAACCACGAGCAGTACTTC
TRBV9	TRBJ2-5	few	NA	CASSVGGTLDETQYF	TGTGCCAGCAGCGTAGGGGGGACACTAGACGAGACCCAGTACTTC
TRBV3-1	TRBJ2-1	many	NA	CASSQVARGRYNEQFF	TGTGCCAGCAGCCAAGTGGCGCGGGGACGTTACAATGAGCAGTTCTTC
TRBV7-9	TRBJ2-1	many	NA	CASSLVWGSGLNNEQFF	TGTGCCAGCAGCTTAGTATGGGGTAGCGGCCTGAACAATGAGCAGTTCTTC
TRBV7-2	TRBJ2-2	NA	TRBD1	CASSWTGWANTGELFF	TGTGCCAGCAGCTGGACAGGGTGGGCGAACACCGGGGAGCTGTTTTTT
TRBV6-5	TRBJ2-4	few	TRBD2	CASSYGAGGNIQYF	TGTGCCAGCAGTTACGGGGCGGGAGGAAACATTCAGTACTTC
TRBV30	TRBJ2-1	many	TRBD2	CAWRGGLAGVLDWNEQFF	TGTGCCTGGAGAGGGGGGCTAGCGGGAGTTTTAGATTGGAATGAGCAGTTCTTC
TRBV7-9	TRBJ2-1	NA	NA	CASSSPVGRSYNEQFF	TGTGCCAGCAGCTCCCCAGTTGGACGCTCCTACAATGAGCAGTTCTTC
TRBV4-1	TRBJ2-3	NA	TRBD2	CASSLIAGAQSTDTQYF	TGCGCCAGCAGCCTTATAGCGGGAGCACAGAGCACAGATACGCAGTATTTT
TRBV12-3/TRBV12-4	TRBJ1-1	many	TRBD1	CASRRTGLNTEAFF	TGTGCCAGCAGAAGGACAGGGTTGAACACTGAAGCTTTCTTT